Below, 13 T cell receptor beta chains from the same sample are listed, as sequenced in a study of T cells in Graves' hyperthyroidism and ophthalmopathy. Researchers amplified the TCR beta CDR3 regions from RNA transcripts. A first-round RT-PCR of the TCR CDR3 used the HTBI primer set. TCRdb called the multiplex PCR reads again in MiXCR, with one record for every CDR3 protein. This sample yields around 350,000 distinct CDR3 sequences, of which 19% are seen a single time; 3% to 4% belongs to the top ten. The sequenced sample was blood. The receptor set was obtained from a woman aged 18-35 years with Graves' hyperthyroidism.

This clonotype occurred once. This may be a read error: a much more frequent sequence differs by one nucleotide. This chain uses TRBV20-1 with TRBJ2-5; 9 positions match TRBD2. The V gene's germline CDR1 is DFQATT and CDR2 SNEGSKA (reference sequence). The ends lost 5 bases at V and 7 bases at J; junction bases unmatched: 8. The CDR3 contains 13 residues. The CDR3 sequence: CSALWTSDRTQYF. The CDR3 region has the DNA TGCAGTGCTCTCTGGACTAGCGATCGGACCCAGTACTTC.

There are many counts of this clonotype. This chain links TRBV27 with TRBJ1-1; TRBD1 aligns across 7 bases. Germline V gene sequence: CDR1 MNHEY, CDR2 SMNVEV (reference sequence). The length of the CDR3 is 14 residues. J gave up 1 base and V 5 bases, and 4 bases lay outside the gene matches. As DNA, the CDR3 is TGTGCCAGCAGTGAGGACAGGCCGAACACTGAAGCTTTCTTT. It specifies CASSEDRPNTEAFF.

CDR3 coding DNA: TGTGCCACCCAGGCAGGGGGGAATTCACCCCTCCACTTT. Protein product: CATQAGGNSPLHF. V is TRBV24-1 and J is TRBJ1-6; TRBD1 aligns across 7 bases. V lost 9 bases and J lost 7; bases outside the gene matches: 5. The CDR3 is made up of 13 amino acids. Germline V gene sequence: CDR1 KGHDR, CDR2 SFDVKD.

About this clonotype: The conserved final phenylalanine or tryptophan is absent from the CDR3, which likely points to a read error. The CDR3 is CASTRGAGELFL. Written as DNA, the CDR3 is TGTGCCAGCACCAGGGGGGCCGGGGAGCTGTTTTTG. This chain uses TRBV7-6 with TRBJ2-2; the D gene is possibly TRBD1 (7 bases). The germline CDR1 and CDR2 sequences are SGHVS and FNYEAQ. With 7 bases removed from V and 6 bases from J, the gap between germline ends came to 9 bases. This CDR3 comprises 12 residues.

Notes on this clonotype: Compared with germline, one end of the junction differs, possibly owing to a read error. The V call is TRBV7-8, the J call TRBJ1-1; maybe TRBD1 (5 bases). The V gene's germline CDR1 is SGHVS and CDR2 FQNEAQ. The CDR3 is made up of 14 amino acids. As DNA, the CDR3 is TGTGCCAGCAGCGAGTCGCACAGGCATCCTGATGCTTTCTTT. Encoded protein: CASSESHRHPDAFF.

This clonotype was detected a few times. CDR3 nucleotides: TGTGCCAGCAGTTCCCATCCCGGCGGGGGGGAATCGGCTCATGGCTACACCTTC. Protein: CASSSHPGGGESAHGYTF. The V call is TRBV12-3 or TRBV12-4, the J call TRBJ1-2; D might be TRBD1 (5 bases). The CDR3 is made up of 18 amino acids. V lost 4 bases, J lost 6 bases, and 27 bases lay in between.

Many counts were recorded for this clonotype. This chain links TRBV20-1 with TRBJ1-2, with a weak D call TRBD1 (5 bases). This CDR3 has 14 amino acids. The V gene's germline CDR1 is DFQATT and CDR2 SNEGSKA (reference sequence). Trimming cost V 6 bases and J 5 bases, with 19 bases left between them. The CDR3: CSAAGKAGRYGYTF. CDR3 nucleotides: TGCAGTGCCGCCGGGAAAGCAGGGAGGTATGGCTACACCTTC.

This clonotype came up many times. CDR3 nucleotides: TGCAGTGCTCTCTCGGACGGGGAAAGCTACACCTTC. Protein sequence: CSALSDGESYTF. V is TRBV20-1 and J is TRBJ1-2; D is uncertain. Germline-derived CDR1 and CDR2 are DFQATT and SNEGSKA (reference sequence). V was cut by 5 bases and J by 9 bases, with 16 bases left in between. This CDR3 comprises 12 residues.

This clonotype was seen repeatedly, ten times or more. The rearrangement links TRBV7-8 to TRBJ1-2, with 7 bases lining up with TRBD1. Germline CDR1 is SGHVS and CDR2 is FQNEAQ. V trimming: 4 bases; J trimming: 5 bases; junction bases outside the gene matches: 13. The CDR3 runs 16 residues. CDR3 coding DNA: TGTGCCAGCAGCTCCCCGACAGGGATACAAGGATATGGCTACACCTTC. Protein product: CASSSPTGIQGYGYTF. Full variable domain (missing parts from reference TRBV7-8 and TRBJ1-2): GAGVSQSPRYKVAKRGQDVALRCDPISGHVSLFWYQQALGQGPEFLTYFQNEAQLDKSGLPSDRFFAERPEGSVSTLKIQRTQQEDSAVYLCASSSPTGIQGYGYTFGSGTRLTVV.

In its sample, this clonotype was seen many times. The chain recombines TRBV12-3 or TRBV12-4 with TRBJ1-2, with 9 bases identical to TRBD1. V shed 6 bases, J shed 4 bases, and the junction held 9 bases outside the gene matches. The CDR3 runs to 15 residues. This CDR3 is CASSITGGGFYGYTF. The CDR3 DNA is TGTGCCAGCAGCATAACAGGGGGCGGATTCTATGGCTACACCTTC.

The V gene is TRBV18, the J gene TRBJ1-5; D may be TRBD1 (5 bases). CDR1 KGHSH and CDR2 LQKENI come from the germline V gene. There are 16 residues in the CDR3. V lost 3 bases and J 4 bases, leaving 16 bases between the germline ends. CDR3: CASSPAVYGGNQPQHF. In DNA, the CDR3 is TGTGCCAGCTCACCCGCGGTCTATGGGGGAAATCAGCCCCAGCATTTT.

This clonotype was seen at least ten times. This chain joins TRBV9 and TRBJ1-2, with 10 bases aligning to TRBD1. The J segment lost 0 bases and the V segment lost 3 bases, leaving 8 bases of the junction unmatched. Germline values: CDR1 SGDLS, CDR2 YYNGEE. CDR3 size: 17 residues. The CDR3 nucleotides are TGTGCCAGCAGCGAATCCGGGACAGGGGATTCTAACTATGGCTACACCTTC. Protein sequence: CASSESGTGDSNYGYTF.

This clonotype was observed at least ten times. The chain joins TRBV6-5 to TRBJ1-1; 7 positions agree with TRBD1. The trim removed 2 bases at V and 6 bases at J, leaving 9 bases unmatched. Germline loops: CDR1 MNHEY, CDR2 SVGAGI. CDR3 length: 15 residues. CDR3 nucleotide sequence: TGTGCCAGCAGTTACGTGGAGGGGGCTTTCTCTGAAGCTTTCTTT. It specifies CASSYVEGAFSEAFF.